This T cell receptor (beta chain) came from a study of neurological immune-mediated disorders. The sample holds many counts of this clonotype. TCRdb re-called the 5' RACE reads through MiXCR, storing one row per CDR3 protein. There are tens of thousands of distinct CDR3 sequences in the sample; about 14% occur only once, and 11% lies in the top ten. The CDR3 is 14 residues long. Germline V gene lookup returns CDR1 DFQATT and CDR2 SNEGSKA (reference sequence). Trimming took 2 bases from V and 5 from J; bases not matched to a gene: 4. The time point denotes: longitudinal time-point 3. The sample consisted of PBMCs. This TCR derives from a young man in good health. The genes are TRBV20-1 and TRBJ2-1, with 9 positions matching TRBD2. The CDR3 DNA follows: TGCAGTGCTAGAAGCCTAGCGGGAAACAATGAGCAGTTCTTC. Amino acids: CSARSLAGNNEQFF.